This is a list of T cell receptor beta chains from one sample in a study of vaccination and CD4 T cells after COVID-19. No antigen has been assigned to these receptors. TCRdb independently ran MiXCR on the PCR reads; one entry per CDR3 protein. The sample has 4,000 to 6,000 distinct CDR3 sequences, about 80% seen once. The specimen was CD4+ T cells from blood, cultured in vitro. Receptors originate from a human donor who had recovered from COVID-19. Each CDR3 is given with its conserved first and last residue. The D gene is left open where the match is weak.

>TRBV12-3/TRBV12-4|-|TRBJ1-1
CASSFVGPNTEAFF
>TRBV21-1|-|TRBJ2-7
CASPWTRRSSYEQYF
>TRBV2|TRBD1|TRBJ1-2
CASSLDRVGHGYTF
>TRBV10-3|TRBD1|TRBJ2-5
CAISEGGAQETQYF
>TRBV2|TRBD2|TRBJ2-7
CASSGSGLAGSYEQYF
>TRBV9|-|-
CASSVGQTYEQYF
>TRBV6-5|TRBD1|TRBJ1-2
CASSYSGTANYGYTF
>TRBV4-1|TRBD2|TRBJ2-3
CASSQDITGGVPDTQYF
>TRBV20-1|-|TRBJ1-5
CSARDLGEISNQPQHF
>TRBV20-1|TRBD2|TRBJ2-1
CSAAKFSGGAGGQFF
>TRBV12-3/TRBV12-4|TRBD1|TRBJ1-2
CASRRTGMDYGYTF
>TRBV24-1|TRBD1|TRBJ2-1
CATSAADRGPYNEQFF
>TRBV7-2|TRBD2|TRBJ2-7
CASQVAGGPRHEQYF
>TRBV20-1|-|TRBJ1-5
CSARQGNSNQPQHF
>TRBV5-6|-|TRBJ2-7
CASSQEYEQYF
>TRBV27|-|TRBJ1-2
CASSLRGEGRVTF
>TRBV7-8|TRBD1|TRBJ1-2
CASSRRDRNYGYTF
>TRBV12-3/TRBV12-4|TRBD1|TRBJ1-2
CASSKRQGEIYGYTF
>TRBV6-1|-|TRBJ1-6
CASSEPGFNSPLHF
>TRBV15|-|TRBJ2-2
CATSRDRRAGELFF
>TRBV20-1|TRBD2|TRBJ2-5
CSARGGGETQYF
>TRBV6-5|TRBD1|TRBJ1-6
CASSYLSSGQVNSPLHF
>TRBV6-5|-|TRBJ2-4
CASSSQGDLNIQYF
>TRBV7-9|-|TRBJ2-2
CASIDLGLMNTGELFF
>TRBV7-8|-|TRBJ2-2
CASSPRRAGELFF
>TRBV7-9|-|TRBJ2-7
CASSPSSYEQYF
>TRBV6-1|TRBD1|TRBJ1-5
CASRPLTGGWGNQPQHF
>TRBV7-2|-|TRBJ1-1
CASSLEVPFTAFF
>TRBV21-1|-|TRBJ1-5
CASSGSKAGEDQPQHF
>TRBV2|-|TRBJ1-3
CASSDGAGLSGNTIYF
>TRBV7-9|TRBD1|TRBJ1-2
CASSLTGVNYGYTF
>TRBV6-1|-|TRBJ2-4
CTKDIQYF
>TRBV5-1|TRBD1|TRBJ2-7
CASSFSSATLTGGITYEQYF
>TRBV7-9|-|TRBJ1-1
CASSLMGGRTEAFF
>TRBV27|-|TRBJ1-1
CASSQTAQNTEAFF
>TRBV27|-|TRBJ2-2
CAVRRGNSNTGELFF
>TRBV5-1|TRBD1|TRBJ1-1
CASSIGQGGVAFF
>TRBV27|-|TRBJ2-2
CASSLRLGELFF
>TRBV20-1|-|TRBJ2-2
CSAATRPGVTGELFF
>TRBV30|TRBD1|TRBJ1-6
CAWSVDREFSPLHF
>TRBV21-1|-|TRBJ1-4
CASIKGGWTLKTVKLFF
>TRBV27|TRBD1|TRBJ1-1
CASSSGQGRTHKTEAFF
>TRBV20-1|TRBD1|TRBJ1-2
CSARDTLRGPGGYTF
>TRBV10-3|TRBD2|TRBJ2-2
CAISTGGRNTGELFF
>TRBV5-1|TRBD1|TRBJ2-7
CASSLYRGTSSYEQYF
>TRBV6-1|TRBD1|TRBJ1-1
CATHRQGYTEAFF
>TRBV27|TRBD1|TRBJ1-2
CASSPRQGAIYGYTF
>TRBV24-1|-|TRBJ1-1
CATRTALNTEAFF
>TRBV6-1|-|TRBJ1-5
CASKMGDTGNQPQHF
>TRBV7-2|-|TRBJ2-3
CASSLMGSLDTDTQYF
>TRBV10-1|TRBD2|TRBJ2-1
CSSSDWETSRRHEQFF
>TRBV16|-|TRBJ2-6
CASSQDPSPQSGANVLTF
>TRBV7-2|-|TRBJ2-1
CASSPGLSSYNEQFF
>TRBV6-1|TRBD1|TRBJ1-2
CASIKRTGGFGGYTF
>TRBV7-2|-|TRBJ1-1
CASSLEVGMNTEAFF
>TRBV6-1|-|TRBJ1-5
CASSERQAEGQPQHF
>TRBV6-1|-|TRBJ2-5
CASSESGARETQYF
>TRBV20-1|TRBD1|TRBJ2-1
CSADRGRSYNEQFF
>TRBV9|TRBD1|TRBJ2-7
CASSLSPGQVHEQYF
>TRBV19|-|TRBJ1-2
CASTPDRGRTTNYGYTF